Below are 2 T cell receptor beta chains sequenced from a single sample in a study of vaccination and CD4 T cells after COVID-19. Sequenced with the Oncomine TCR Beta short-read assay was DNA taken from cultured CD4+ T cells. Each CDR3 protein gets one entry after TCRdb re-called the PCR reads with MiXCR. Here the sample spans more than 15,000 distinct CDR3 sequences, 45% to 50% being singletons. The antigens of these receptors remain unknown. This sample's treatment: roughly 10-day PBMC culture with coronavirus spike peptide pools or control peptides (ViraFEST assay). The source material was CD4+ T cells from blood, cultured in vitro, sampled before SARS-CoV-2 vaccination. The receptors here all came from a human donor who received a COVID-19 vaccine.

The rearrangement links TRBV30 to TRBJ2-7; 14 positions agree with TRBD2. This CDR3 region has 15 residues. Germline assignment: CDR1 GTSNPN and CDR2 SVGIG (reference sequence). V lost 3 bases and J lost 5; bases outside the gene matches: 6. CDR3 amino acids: CAWSRLAGGLNEQYF. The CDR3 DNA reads TGTGCCTGGAGCCGACTAGCGGGGGGGTTAAACGAGCAGTACTTC.

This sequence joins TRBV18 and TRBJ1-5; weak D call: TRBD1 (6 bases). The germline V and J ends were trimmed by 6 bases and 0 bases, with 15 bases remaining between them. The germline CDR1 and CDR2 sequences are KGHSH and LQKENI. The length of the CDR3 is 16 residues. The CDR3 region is CASSARDTISNQPQHF. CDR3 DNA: TGTGCCAGCTCCGCTAGGGACACGATTAGCAATCAGCCCCAGCATTTT.